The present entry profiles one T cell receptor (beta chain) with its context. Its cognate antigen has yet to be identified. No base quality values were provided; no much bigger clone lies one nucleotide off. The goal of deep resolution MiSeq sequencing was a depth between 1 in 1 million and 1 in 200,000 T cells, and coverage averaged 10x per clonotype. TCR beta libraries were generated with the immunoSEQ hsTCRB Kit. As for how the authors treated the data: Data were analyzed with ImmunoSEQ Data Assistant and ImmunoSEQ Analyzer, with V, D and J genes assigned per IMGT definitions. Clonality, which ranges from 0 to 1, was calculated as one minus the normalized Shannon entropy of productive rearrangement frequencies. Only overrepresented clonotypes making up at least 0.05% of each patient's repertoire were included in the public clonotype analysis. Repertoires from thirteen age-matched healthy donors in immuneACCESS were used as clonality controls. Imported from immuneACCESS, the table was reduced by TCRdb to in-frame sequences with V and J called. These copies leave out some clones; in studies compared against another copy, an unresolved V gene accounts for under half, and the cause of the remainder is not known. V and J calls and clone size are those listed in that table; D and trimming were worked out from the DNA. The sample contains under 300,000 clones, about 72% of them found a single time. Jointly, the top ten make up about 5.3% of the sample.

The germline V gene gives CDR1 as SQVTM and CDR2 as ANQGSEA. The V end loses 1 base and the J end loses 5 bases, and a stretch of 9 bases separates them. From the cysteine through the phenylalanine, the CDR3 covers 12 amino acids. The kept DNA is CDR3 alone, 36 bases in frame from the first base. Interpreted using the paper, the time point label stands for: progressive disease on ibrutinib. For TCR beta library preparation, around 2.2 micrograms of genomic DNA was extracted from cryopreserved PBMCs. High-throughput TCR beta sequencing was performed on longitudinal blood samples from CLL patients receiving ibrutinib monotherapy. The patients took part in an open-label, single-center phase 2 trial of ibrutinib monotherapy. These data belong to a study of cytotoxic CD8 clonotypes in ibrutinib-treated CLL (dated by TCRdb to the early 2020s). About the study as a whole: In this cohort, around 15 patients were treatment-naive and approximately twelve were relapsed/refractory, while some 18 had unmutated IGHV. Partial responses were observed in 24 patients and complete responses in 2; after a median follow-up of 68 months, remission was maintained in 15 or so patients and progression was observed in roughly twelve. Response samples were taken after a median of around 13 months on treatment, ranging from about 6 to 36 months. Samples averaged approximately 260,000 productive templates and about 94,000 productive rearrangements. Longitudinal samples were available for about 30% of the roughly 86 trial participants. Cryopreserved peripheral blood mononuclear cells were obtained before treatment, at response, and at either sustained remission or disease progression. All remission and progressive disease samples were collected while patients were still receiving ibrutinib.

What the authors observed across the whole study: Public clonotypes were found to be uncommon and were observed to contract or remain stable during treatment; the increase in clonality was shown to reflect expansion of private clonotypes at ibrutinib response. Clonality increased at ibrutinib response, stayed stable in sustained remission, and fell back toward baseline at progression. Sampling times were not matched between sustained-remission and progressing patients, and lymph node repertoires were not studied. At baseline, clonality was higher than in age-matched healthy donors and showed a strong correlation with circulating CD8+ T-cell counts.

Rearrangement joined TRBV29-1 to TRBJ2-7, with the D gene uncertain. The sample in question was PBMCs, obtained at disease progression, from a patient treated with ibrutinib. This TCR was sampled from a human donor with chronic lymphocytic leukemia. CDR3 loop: CSVEGVKDEQYF. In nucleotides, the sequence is TGCAGCGTTGAAGGGGTTAAGGACGAGCAGTACTTC.